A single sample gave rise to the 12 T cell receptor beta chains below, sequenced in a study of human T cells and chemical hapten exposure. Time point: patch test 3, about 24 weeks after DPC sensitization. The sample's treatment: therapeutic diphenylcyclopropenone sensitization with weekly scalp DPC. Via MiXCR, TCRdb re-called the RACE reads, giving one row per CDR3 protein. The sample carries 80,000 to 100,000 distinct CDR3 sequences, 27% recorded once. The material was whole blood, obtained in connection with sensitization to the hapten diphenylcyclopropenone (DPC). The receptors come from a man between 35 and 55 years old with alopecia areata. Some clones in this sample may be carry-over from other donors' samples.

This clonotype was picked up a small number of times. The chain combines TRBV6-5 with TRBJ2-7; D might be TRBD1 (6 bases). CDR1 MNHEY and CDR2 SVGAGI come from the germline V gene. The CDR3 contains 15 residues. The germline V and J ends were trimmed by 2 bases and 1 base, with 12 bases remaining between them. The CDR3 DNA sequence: TGTGCCAGCAGTTACCGACAGGACGGGTCCTACGAGCAGTACTTC. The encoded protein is CASSYRQDGSYEQYF.

The CDR3 is CASSDTSSYNSPLHF. In DNA form, the CDR3 reads TGTGCCAGCAGTGATACTAGCTCCTATAATTCACCCCTCCACTTT. The chain couples TRBV2 to TRBJ1-6; D uncertain. V lost 3 bases and J lost 0, with 6 bases in between. The CDR3 loop spans 15 amino acids. The V gene's germline CDR1 is SNHLY and CDR2 FYNNEI.

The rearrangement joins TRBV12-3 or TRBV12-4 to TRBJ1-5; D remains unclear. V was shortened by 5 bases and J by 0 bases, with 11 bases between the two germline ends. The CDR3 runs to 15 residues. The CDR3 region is CASSQGVLSNQPQHF. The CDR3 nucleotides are TGTGCCAGCAGTCAAGGCGTCCTTAGCAATCAGCCCCAGCATTTT.

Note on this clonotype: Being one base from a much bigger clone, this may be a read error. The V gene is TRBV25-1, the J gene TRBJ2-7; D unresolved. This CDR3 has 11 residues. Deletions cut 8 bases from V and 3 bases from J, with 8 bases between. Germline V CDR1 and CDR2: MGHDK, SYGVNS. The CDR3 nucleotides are TGTGCCAGCTCCCGCGACTACGAGCAGTACTTC. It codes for CASSRDYEQYF.

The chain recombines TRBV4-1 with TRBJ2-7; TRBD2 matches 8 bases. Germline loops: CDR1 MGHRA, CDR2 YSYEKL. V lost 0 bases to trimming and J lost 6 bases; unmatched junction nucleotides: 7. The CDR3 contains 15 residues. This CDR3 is CASSQDSLAAAEQYF. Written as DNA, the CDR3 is TGCGCCAGCAGCCAAGATTCACTAGCGGCGGCCGAGCAGTACTTC.

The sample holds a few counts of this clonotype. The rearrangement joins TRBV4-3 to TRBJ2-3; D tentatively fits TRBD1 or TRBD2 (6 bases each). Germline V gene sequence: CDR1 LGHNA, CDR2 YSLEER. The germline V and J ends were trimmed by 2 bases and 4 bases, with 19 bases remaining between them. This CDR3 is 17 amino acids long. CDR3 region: CASSQLISGASADTQYF. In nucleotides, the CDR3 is TGCGCCAGCAGCCAACTTATATCGGGGGCGTCCGCAGATACGCAGTATTTT.

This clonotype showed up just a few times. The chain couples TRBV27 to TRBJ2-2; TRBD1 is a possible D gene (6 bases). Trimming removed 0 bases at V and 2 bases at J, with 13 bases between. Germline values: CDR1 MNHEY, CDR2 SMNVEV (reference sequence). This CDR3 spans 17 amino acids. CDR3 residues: CASSLSIRDTNTGELFF. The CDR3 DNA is TGTGCCAGCAGTTTATCGATAAGGGACACCAACACCGGGGAGCTGTTTTTT.

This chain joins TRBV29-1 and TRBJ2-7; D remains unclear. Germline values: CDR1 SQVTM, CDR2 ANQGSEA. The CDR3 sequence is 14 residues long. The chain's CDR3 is CSHSPGFNSYEQYF. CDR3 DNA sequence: TGCAGTCACTCGCCCGGATTTAACTCCTACGAGCAGTACTTC.

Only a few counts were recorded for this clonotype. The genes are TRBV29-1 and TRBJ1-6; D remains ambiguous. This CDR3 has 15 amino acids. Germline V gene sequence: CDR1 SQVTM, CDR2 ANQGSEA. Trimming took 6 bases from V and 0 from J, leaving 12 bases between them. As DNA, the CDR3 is TGCAGCGTGACGGAGGGTACCTCCTATAATTCACCCCTCCACTTT. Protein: CSVTEGTSYNSPLHF.

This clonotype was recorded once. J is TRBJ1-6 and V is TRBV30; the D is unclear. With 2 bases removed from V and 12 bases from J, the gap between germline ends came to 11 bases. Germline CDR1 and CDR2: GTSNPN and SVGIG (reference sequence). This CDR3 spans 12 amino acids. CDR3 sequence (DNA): TGTGCCTGGAGTAGGGCCAAGAAACCCCTCCACTTT. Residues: CAWSRAKKPLHF. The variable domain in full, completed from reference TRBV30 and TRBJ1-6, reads SQTIHQWPATLVQPVGSPLSLECTVEGTSNPNLYWYRQAAGRGLQLLFYSVGIGQISSEVPQNLSASRPQDRQFILSSKKLLLSDSGFYLCAWSRAKKPLHFGNGTRLTVT.

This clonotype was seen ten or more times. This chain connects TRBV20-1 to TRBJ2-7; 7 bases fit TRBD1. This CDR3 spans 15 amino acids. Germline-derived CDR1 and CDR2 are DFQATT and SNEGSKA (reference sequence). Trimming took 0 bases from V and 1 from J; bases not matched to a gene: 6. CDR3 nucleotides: TGCAGTGCTAGAGAAGTCGAGGGGGCTTCCTACGAGCAGTACTTC. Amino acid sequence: CSAREVEGASYEQYF.

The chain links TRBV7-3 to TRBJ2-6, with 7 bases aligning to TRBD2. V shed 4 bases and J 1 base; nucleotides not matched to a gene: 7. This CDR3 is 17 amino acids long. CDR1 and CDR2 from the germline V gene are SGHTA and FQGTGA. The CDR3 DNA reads TGTGCCAGCAGCTCGAGCTCAGCGGGATCTGGGGCCAACGTCCTGACTTTC. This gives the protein CASSSSSAGSGANVLTF.